This is a list of T cell receptor beta chains from one sample in a study of blood T cell repertoires in COVID-19. Repertoires were generated with immunoSEQ multiplex PCR, while TCRdb's copy carries only in-frame clones and drops some. The sample records 270,000 or so clones, roughly 93% being singletons. Sequenced sample: PBMCs or T cells enriched from blood (not recorded which). These receptors all stem from a woman aged 40 to 50 with acute COVID-19. Each CDR3 is given with its conserved first and last residue. The D gene is left open where the match is weak.

NA,TRBJ1-2,TRBV19,CASTARDYGYTF,TGTGCCAGCACAGCCAGGGACTATGGCTACACCTTC
NA,TRBJ2-6,TRBV30,CAWSSGANVLTF,TGTGCCTGGTCGTCTGGGGCCAACGTCCTGACTTTC
NA,TRBJ1-4,TRBV7-9,CASSPRAGDSNEKLFF,TGTGCCAGCAGCCCCCGCGCCGGGGACTCTAATGAAAAACTGTTTTTT
TRBD2,TRBJ2-5,TRBV9,CASSVLAGETYQETQYF,TGTGCCAGCAGCGTTCTAGCGGGGGAGACGTACCAAGAGACCCAGTACTTC
NA,TRBJ2-1,TRBV6-1,CASSEAPQYEQFF,TGTGCCAGCAGTGAAGCGCCCCAGTATGAGCAGTTCTTC
TRBD2,TRBJ2-1,TRBV11-2,CASSFLSGGSEQFF,TGTGCCAGCAGCTTTCTAAGCGGGGGTAGTGAGCAGTTCTTC
NA,TRBJ2-1,TRBV21-1,CASSTSRGGCNEQFF,TGTGCCAGCAGCACCAGCCGCGGGGGGTGCAATGAGCAGTTCTTC
TRBD1,TRBJ1-1,TRBV2,CASSTTGANTEAFF,TGTGCCAGCAGCACGACAGGGGCGAACACTGAAGCTTTCTTT
TRBD1,TRBJ1-6,TRBV15,CATRVRSGTAKGDSPLHF,TGTGCCACCAGGGTACGCTCCGGGACAGCCAAGGGAGATTCACCCCTCCACTTT
TRBD1,TRBJ1-2,TRBV18,CASSPIGTGDYGYTF,TGTGCCAGCTCACCGATCGGGACAGGGGACTATGGCTACACCTTC
TRBD1,TRBJ1-2,TRBV6-5,CASSYSTGGAYGYTF,TGTGCCAGCAGTTACTCGACAGGGGGAGCCTATGGCTACACCTTC
NA,TRBJ2-2,TRBV6-6,CASRSPSTGELFF,TGTGCCAGCAGATCTCCTAGCACCGGGGAGCTGTTTTTT
TRBD2,TRBJ2-1,TRBV4-3,CASSQDQASGAYNEQFF,TGCGCCAGCAGCCAAGATCAAGCTAGCGGAGCCTACAATGAGCAGTTCTTC
TRBD2,TRBJ2-1,TRBV7-3,CASSRLAGGLSYNEQFF,TGTGCCAGCAGCCGACTAGCGGGGGGGCTGTCCTACAATGAGCAGTTCTTC
NA,TRBJ1-1,TRBV5-1,CASSLEHMNTEAFF,TGCGCCAGCAGCTTAGAACATATGAACACTGAAGCTTTCTTT
TRBD1,TRBJ1-3,TRBV7-2,CASSSGTVPGNTIYF,TGTGCCAGCAGCTCCGGGACAGTGCCTGGAAACACCATATATTTT
TRBD2,TRBJ2-3,TRBV28,CASSPAGGPIDTQYF,TGTGCCAGCAGCCCAGCGGGGGGGCCGATAGATACGCAGTATTTT
NA,TRBJ1-1,TRBV3-1/TRBV3-2,CASSSHRVMNTEAFF,TGTGCCAGCAGCTCCCACAGGGTTATGAACACTGAAGCTTTCTTT
NA,TRBJ1-3,TRBV6-2/TRBV6-3,CASSADRTGNTIYF,TGTGCCAGCAGTGCGGACAGAACGGGAAACACCATATATTTT
NA,TRBJ2-1,TRBV6-2/TRBV6-3,CASSYTRPSGVGYNEQFF,TGTGCCAGCAGTTACACGAGACCGTCGGGGGTGGGCTACAATGAGCAGTTCTTC
TRBD1,TRBJ2-7,TRBV4-1,CASSPKGIPGQGRYEQYF,TGCGCCAGCAGCCCAAAAGGGATCCCGGGACAGGGGCGCTACGAGCAGTACTTC
NA,TRBJ1-5,TRBV28,CASSSGGISNQPQHF,TGTGCCAGCAGTTCGGGGGGGATCAGCAATCAGCCCCAGCATTTT
NA,TRBJ2-7,TRBV2,CASSEWASSYEQYF,TGTGCCAGCAGTGAATGGGCATCGAGCTACGAGCAGTACTTC
TRBD1,TRBJ1-2,TRBV28,CASTLGGPRGYGYTF,TGTGCCAGCACCCTAGGGGGCCCAAGGGGCTATGGCTACACCTTC
TRBD2,TRBJ2-7,TRBV4-3,CASSQGTQRGRGEQYF,TGCGCCAGCAGCCAAGGAACCCAGCGGGGAAGGGGAGAGCAGTACTTC
NA,TRBJ1-2,TRBV6-5,CASRIPGGTRGYTF,TGTGCCAGCAGAATCCCAGGTGGTACCCGTGGCTACACCTTC
TRBD2,TRBJ2-1,TRBV7-8,CASSLFSVGGRDEQFF,TGTGCCAGCAGCTTGTTTTCGGTTGGCGGGAGGGATGAGCAGTTCTTC
NA,TRBJ2-1,TRBV25-1,CASSDGTPSEQFF,TGTGCCAGCAGTGACGGGACTCCCTCGGAGCAGTTCTTC
NA,TRBJ2-1,TRBV19,CASTEASNEQFF,TGTGCCAGTACCGAAGCTAGCAATGAGCAGTTCTTC